The source of this T cell receptor (beta chain) is a study of cytomegalovirus exposure and HLA in healthy donors. The study ran its PCR with 60 Vbeta and 13 Jbeta primers. Assay: immunoSEQ multiplex PCR; the TCRdb copy retains only in-frame clones and omits some. The sample has approximately 180,000 clones, roughly 81% seen once; the top ten hold just under 5%. The V gene lost 0 bases and the J gene lost 1 base, with 13 bases spanning the gap. Germline V CDR1 and CDR2: KGHSH, LQKENI. The CDR3 runs to 16 residues. The study's findings and limits: Reportedly, TCR beta sequences accurately predicted HLA-A and HLA-B alleles in most subjects.

For this clone: The antigen remains undetermined.

Source material: PBMCs. The TCR comes from a woman aged 18-35 years in good health and CMV-seropositive. V usage is TRBV18 and J usage is TRBJ2-7; TRBD2 might be the D (7 bases). CDR3 sequence (DNA): TGTGCCAGCTCACCACCATCGGGGGGCATATCCTACGAGCAGTACTTC. Translating it yields CASSPPSGGISYEQYF.